The 25 T cell receptor beta chains below were found in one sample sequenced in a study of T cells in Graves' hyperthyroidism and ophthalmopathy. What was amplified from RNA transcripts were TCR beta CDR3 regions. RT-PCR in the first round (using the HTBI primer set) targeted the TCR CDR3. From the multiplex PCR reads, TCRdb called clonotypes with MiXCR, one entry per CDR3 protein. This sample has around 530,000 distinct CDR3 sequences; roughly 18% occur once, and the top ten carry approximately 16%. The sequenced material came from blood. The receptors were sampled from a woman aged 18-29 years with Graves' ophthalmopathy.

This clonotype was detected ten times or more. The chain couples TRBV6-1 to TRBJ1-5, with D perhaps matching TRBD1 (6 bases). The CDR3 is 14 residues long. Trimming shortened V by 10 bases and J by 0 bases, and 13 bases separated the two germline ends. CDR1 and CDR2 from the germline V gene are MNHNS and SASEGT. The CDR3 DNA reads TGTGCCACCGGACAGACTAATAGCAATCAGCCCCAGCATTTT. Its translation: CATGQTNSNQPQHF.

The chain joins TRBV7-9 to TRBJ1-4; D is undetermined. Germline CDR1 is SEHNR and CDR2 is FQNEAQ (reference sequence). The CDR3 has 15 amino acids. Deletions cut 5 bases from V and 0 bases from J, with 10 bases between. The CDR3 DNA follows: TGTGCCAGCAGCCGAACAATTGCAACTAATGAAAAACTGTTTTTT. Translation: CASSRTIATNEKLFF.

V gene TRBV10-2 combines with J gene TRBJ1-1; weak D call: TRBD1 (6 bases). The CDR3 has 14 residues. Germline CDR1 WSHSY, CDR2 SAAADI. The germline V and J ends were trimmed by 6 bases and 5 bases, with 16 bases remaining between them. The CDR3 sequence: CASSGGKGETEAFF. The CDR3 DNA reads TGCGCCAGCAGCGGGGGAAAGGGGGAGACTGAAGCTTTCTTT.

This clonotype was recorded many times. The J gene is TRBJ2-1, the V gene TRBV27, with TRBD2 matching over 7 bases. The germline V gene encodes CDR1 MNHEY and CDR2 SMNVEV (reference sequence). V dropped 4 bases and J dropped 6; count of bases not matched to a gene: 15. CDR3 length: 17 amino acids. CDR3 region: CASSSPYSEGRVNEQFF. The CDR3 DNA reads as TGTGCCAGCAGTTCCCCCTACTCCGAGGGGAGGGTCAATGAGCAGTTCTTC.

The J gene is TRBJ2-7, the V gene TRBV2; a weak D match, TRBD1 (5 bases). Germline V gives CDR1 SNHLY, CDR2 FYNNEI. This CDR3 has 14 residues. Trimming removed 4 bases from V and 3 bases from J, with 13 bases in between. CDR3 DNA: TGTGCCAGCAGTGGAGAGTCCCAGGGCTACGAGCAGTACTTC. It yields the protein CASSGESQGYEQYF.

This clonotype was counted ten times or more. This sequence joins TRBV3-1 and TRBJ2-5; no clear D. The CDR3 runs 11 residues. The V end lost 5 bases, the J end lost 5 bases, and 6 bases lay between the germline ends. Germline V gene sequence: CDR1 LGHDT, CDR2 YNNKEL (reference sequence). CDR3 residues: CASSTLETQYF. The CDR3, as DNA: TGTGCCAGCAGCACACTGGAGACCCAGTACTTC.

CDR3: CAWSSGDRGETQYF. In DNA, the CDR3 is TGTGCCTGGAGTTCAGGGGACCGGGGGGAGACCCAGTACTTC. V and J are TRBV30 and TRBJ2-5, with D perhaps TRBD1 or TRBD2 (6 bases each). The CDR3 sequence is 14 residues long. Trimming took off 2 bases at V and 5 bases at J, with 15 bases between the two ends. Germline V gene data show CDR1 as GTSNPN and CDR2 as SVGIG (reference sequence).

The chain carries TRBV7-3 and TRBJ1-6; D gene ambiguous. The CDR3 loop spans 15 amino acids. The germline V gene has CDR1 SGHTA and CDR2 FQGTGA. Trimming removed 5 bases at V and 6 bases at J, with 14 bases between. The CDR3 DNA reads TGTGCCAGCAGCGAACGGGCCGGACCTAATTCACCCCTCCACTTT. Translated: CASSERAGPNSPLHF.

This clonotype has a count of ten or more. The chain carries TRBV6-2 or TRBV6-3 and TRBJ2-2; D gene ambiguous. The V gene's germline CDR1 is MNHEY and CDR2 SVGEGT. V was clipped by 7 bases and J by 1 base, with 10 bases between them. The CDR3 is 14 residues long. The CDR3 region has the DNA TGTGCCAGCACCCTTGACCGGAACACCGGGGAGCTGTTTTTT. This gives the protein CASTLDRNTGELFF.

Details on this clonotype: A clone one base away is much larger, so this may be a read error. The CDR3 DNA reads as TGTGCCAGCAGCTCCCCATGGGGCACAGATACGCAGCATTTT. Translated: CASSSPWGTDTQHF. V is TRBV7-2 and J is TRBJ2-3, with a possible D match to TRBD1 (5 bases). The J call may be incorrect, as the DNA end agrees better with TRBJ1-5. CDR3 length equals 14 residues. CDR1 is SGHTA and CDR2 is FQGNSA in the germline V gene.

This clonotype has at least ten counts. The CDR3 loop is CASSSERGWGETQYF. DNA for the CDR3: TGTGCCAGCAGCTCAGAAAGGGGTTGGGGAGAGACCCAGTACTTC. This chain uses TRBV11-2 with TRBJ2-5, with D possibly TRBD1 on 5 matching bases. This CDR3 spans 15 amino acids. CDR1 SGHAT and CDR2 FQNNGV come from the germline V gene. The V gene lost 4 bases and the J gene lost 4 bases, with 16 bases spanning the gap.

The J gene is TRBJ2-7, the V gene TRBV9, with a possible D match to TRBD2 (5 bases). CDR3 length equals 14 residues. Trimming took off 0 bases at V and 2 bases at J, with 9 bases between the two ends. Germline V gene data show CDR1 as SGDLS and CDR2 as YYNGEE. The CDR3 nucleotides read TGTGCCAGCAGCGTAGCACACGGGACCTACGAGCAGTACTTC. Translated, it gives CASSVAHGTYEQYF.

The chain uses TRBV6-1 and TRBJ2-1, with a weak D call TRBD2 (6 bases). Germline V gives CDR1 MNHNS, CDR2 SASEGT. Trimming took 5 bases from V and 4 from J, leaving 9 bases between them. The CDR3 has 13 amino acids. The CDR3 nucleotides are TGTGCCAGCAGTACCCGGGGGTACAATGAGCAGTTCTTC. This sequence encodes CASSTRGYNEQFF.

This clonotype was observed at least ten times. The chain employs TRBV3-1 and TRBJ2-7, with D unresolved. Germline V lookup: CDR1 LGHDT, CDR2 YNNKEL (reference sequence). This CDR3 has 15 residues. The V and J ends lost 0 bases and 0 bases respectively, with 9 bases between them. In DNA, the CDR3 is TGTGCCAGCAGCCAAGATCTTAAGAGCTCCTACGAGCAGTACTTC. This codes for CASSQDLKSSYEQYF.

This clonotype was picked up many times. The chain couples TRBV6-6 to TRBJ2-7; weak D call: TRBD2 (5 bases). V dropped 2 bases and J dropped 1 base, with 6 bases sitting between them. The CDR3 spans 13 residues. Germline V CDR1 and CDR2: MNHNY, SVGAGI (reference sequence). The DNA for the CDR3 is TGTGCCAGCAGTTACAGGGAGTCCTACGAGCAGTACTTC. It codes for CASSYRESYEQYF.

This clonotype was seen many times. This chain uses TRBV5-1 with TRBJ2-3, with D possibly being TRBD2 (6 bases). The CDR3 extends over 17 amino acids. Trimming left V 0 bases short and J 2 bases short, with 16 bases between. Per the germline V gene, CDR1 is SGHRS and CDR2 is YFSETQ. This CDR3 is CASSLVGGEWTTDTQYF. For the CDR3, the DNA is TGCGCCAGCAGCTTGGTGGGGGGTGAGTGGACCACAGATACGCAGTATTTT.

V gene TRBV7-9 combines with J gene TRBJ2-7; possible D gene TRBD1, 5 bases. Germline V gene lookup returns CDR1 SEHNR and CDR2 FQNEAQ (reference sequence). This CDR3 contains 13 residues. The V end lost 6 bases, the J end lost 5 bases, and 14 bases lay between the germline ends. The CDR3 DNA reads as TGTGCCAGCAGATCCCTGGCAGGGAACGAGCAGTACTTC. Translated: CASRSLAGNEQYF.

This clonotype was recorded at least ten times. The J gene is TRBJ2-7, the V gene TRBV7-8; D perhaps matches TRBD1 (5 bases). The V and J ends lost 4 bases and 4 bases respectively, with 20 bases between them. In germline, CDR1 is SGHVS, CDR2 FQNEAQ. The CDR3 totals 16 residues. The CDR3 DNA reads as TGTGCCAGCAGCTCACAGCCGACAGTCGCCATATACGAGCAGTACTTC. Amino acid sequence: CASSSQPTVAIYEQYF.

Notes on this clonotype: Germline and junction disagree at one end, which may indicate a read error. V is TRBV6-1 and J is TRBJ1-2, with TRBD1 identical over 9 bases. This CDR3 spans 13 amino acids. The V gene's germline CDR1 is MNHNS and CDR2 SASEGT. The CDR3 DNA sequence: TGTGCCAGCAGTGACGGGACAGGGTATGGATACACCTTC. Translating gives CASSDGTGYGYTF.

A note on this clonotype: A much bigger clone sits one base away, suggesting this may be a read error. For the CDR3, the DNA is TGTGCCAGCAGCTTACTGCACAGGGTTTTGGGCACTGAAGCTTTCTTT. Its protein is CASSLLHRVLGTEAFF. V is TRBV7-9 and J is TRBJ1-1; D may be TRBD1 (6 bases). CDR3 length equals 16 residues. Trimming shortened V by 2 bases and J by 4 bases, and 17 bases separated the two germline ends. Germline V lookup: CDR1 SEHNR, CDR2 FQNEAQ (reference sequence).

This chain joins TRBV6-1 and TRBJ1-2; no reliable D call. Germline V gives CDR1 MNHNS, CDR2 SASEGT. The CDR3 has 13 amino acids. V was clipped by 7 bases and J by 6 bases, with 15 bases between them. CDR3: CASTSHSYDGYTF. CDR3 bases: TGTGCCAGCACCTCACACAGTTACGATGGCTACACCTTC.

The rearrangement joins TRBV9 to TRBJ1-1; tentative D call: TRBD1 (5 bases). V was pared by 4 bases and J by 5 bases, with 15 bases between. The CDR3 loop spans 14 amino acids. Germline-derived CDR1 and CDR2 are SGDLS and YYNGEE. CDR3 protein: CASSPSQGGTEAFF. The DNA of the CDR3 is TGTGCCAGCAGCCCCTCCCAGGGCGGGACTGAAGCTTTCTTT. The full variable domain, in which reference TRBV9 and TRBJ1-1 provide the parts outside the CDR3, is DSGVTQTPKHLITATGQRVTLRCSPRSGDLSVYWYQQSLDQGLQFLIQYYNGEERAKGNILERFSAQQFPDLHSELNLSSLELGDSALYFCASSPSQGGTEAFFGQGTRLTVV.

Many counts were recorded for this clonotype. V and J are TRBV27 and TRBJ1-1; weak D call: TRBD1 (5 bases). Deletions cut 5 bases from V and 3 bases from J, with 10 bases between. The CDR3 runs to 13 residues. The germline V gene has CDR1 MNHEY and CDR2 SMNVEV (reference sequence). The chain's CDR3 is CASSPQGDTEAFF. The CDR3 nucleotides read TGTGCCAGCAGTCCCCAGGGTGACACTGAAGCTTTCTTT.

This clonotype was found many times. The chain employs TRBV27 and TRBJ2-7; TRBD2 aligns across 7 bases. V trimming: 5 bases; J trimming: 4 bases; junction bases outside the gene matches: 5. Germline V CDR1 and CDR2: MNHEY, SMNVEV (reference sequence). This CDR3 contains 13 residues. CDR3 protein: CASSRGVEYEQYF. CDR3 in DNA: TGTGCCAGCAGTCGGGGGGTGGAGTACGAGCAGTACTTC.

This clonotype was seen many times. The CDR3 nucleotides read TGTGCCAGCAGTACCCTAGGGGGAGCAGGCGAGCAGTACTTC. Amino acid sequence: CASSTLGGAGEQYF. V usage is TRBV28 and J usage is TRBJ2-7; possibly TRBD1 for D (6 bases). The germline CDR1 and CDR2 sequences are MDHEN and SYDVKM. The CDR3 length is 14 residues. V lost 5 bases, J lost 6 bases, and 17 bases lay in between.